Below, 31 T cell receptor beta chains from the same sample are listed, as sequenced in a study of blood T cell repertoires in COVID-19. The assay was immunoSEQ multiplex PCR, and TCRdb's table has in-frame clones only and misses some. The sample carries around 190,000 clones, roughly 82% recorded once. The sequenced material came from peripheral blood. Receptors originate from a woman aged 55-69 years with COVID-19, enrolled during active disease.

V usage is TRBV6-2 or TRBV6-3 and J usage is TRBJ2-7, with 9 bases that match TRBD2. CDR3 length: 16 residues. With V trimmed by 6 bases and J by 5 bases, 14 bases remained unmatched. Germline V gives CDR1 MNHEY, CDR2 SVGEGT. The chain's CDR3 is CASSPRPAGGINEQYF. The DNA for the CDR3 is TGTGCCAGCAGCCCTCGACCGGCGGGAGGGATAAACGAGCAGTACTTC.

The chain employs TRBV7-8 and TRBJ2-3; 7 nucleotides align to TRBD2. Looked up from germline, CDR1 is SGHVS and CDR2 is FQNEAQ. V lost 5 bases, J lost 0 bases, and 5 bases stayed unmatched. The CDR3 covers 15 residues. The CDR3 DNA follows: TGTGCCAGCAGCGCATATAGCGGGAGCACAGATACGCAGTATTTT. The encoded protein is CASSAYSGSTDTQYF.

This clone was seen just once. The V gene is TRBV13, the J gene TRBJ2-2; TRBD1 matches at 7 bases. The CDR3 has 16 residues. With 6 bases clipped from V and 5 bases from J, the junction kept 12 bases outside the gene matches. Germline V gene sequence: CDR1 PRHDT, CDR2 FYEKMQ (reference sequence). The CDR3 region has the DNA TGTGCCAGCAGTTTGGAACAGGGGTTGGGGACCGGGGAGCTGTTTTTT. As protein: CASSLEQGLGTGELFF.

A few counts support this clone. CDR3 DNA sequence: TGTGCCAGCAGTTACTTTGAGGGTTGGGCCACTGAAGCTTTCTTT. Amino acid sequence: CASSYFEGWATEAFF. The chain joins TRBV6-6 to TRBJ1-1; unclear D gene. V was cut by 1 base and J by 4 bases, with 13 bases left in between. CDR1 is MNHNY and CDR2 is SVGAGI in the germline V gene (reference sequence). This CDR3 contains 15 residues.

This sequence joins TRBV6-5 and TRBJ1-1; 10 positions agree with TRBD1. Unmatched junction bases numbered 2, after V lost 0 bases and J lost 4 bases. Germline V gene lookup returns CDR1 MNHEY and CDR2 SVGAGI. This CDR3 spans 15 amino acids. The CDR3 reads CASSYSDRGATEAFF. The CDR3, as DNA: TGTGCCAGCAGTTACTCGGACAGGGGGGCCACTGAAGCTTTCTTT.

This chain connects TRBV5-8 to TRBJ2-3; TRBD1 is a possible D gene (5 bases). Germline V CDR1 and CDR2: SGHTS, YDEGEE. This CDR3 is 13 amino acids long. V lost 0 bases and J 4 bases, leaving 6 bases between the germline ends. The CDR3, as DNA: TGTGCCAGCAGCTTGGTAGGGGCAGATACGCAGTATTTT. It yields the protein CASSLVGADTQYF.

The J gene is TRBJ1-2, the V gene TRBV7-2; no definite D call. CDR3 length equals 14 residues. Germline V gene lookup returns CDR1 SGHTA and CDR2 FQGNSA. Trimming took off 1 base at V and 0 bases at J, with 6 bases between the two ends. The CDR3 is CASSLDPANYGYTF. Here the CDR3 DNA reads TGTGCCAGCAGCTTAGATCCAGCTAACTATGGCTACACCTTC.

J is TRBJ2-3 and V is TRBV9, with 11 positions matching TRBD2. This CDR3 is 16 amino acids long. Germline V gene data show CDR1 as SGDLS and CDR2 as YYNGEE. V shed 4 bases and J 3 bases; nucleotides not matched to a gene: 7. The CDR3 DNA reads as TGTGCCAGCAGCCCCCTAGCGGGAGGCGGTACAGATACGCAGTATTTT. Translation: CASSPLAGGGTDTQYF.

Concerning this clone itself: Other DNA sequences in this specimen translate into the identical CDR3. This chain joins TRBV2 and TRBJ2-1; the D gene is possibly TRBD2 (6 bases). The ends were cut back, 3 bases at V and 10 bases at J, with 7 bases in the middle. The CDR3 totals 11 residues. Germline loops: CDR1 SNHLY, CDR2 FYNNEI. CDR3 region: CASSEAGEQFF. The CDR3 DNA follows: TGTGCCAGCAGTGAGGCGGGGGAGCAGTTCTTC.

The J gene is TRBJ1-1, the V gene TRBV14; 10 bases align to TRBD1. The V and J ends lost 2 bases and 5 bases, in that order; junction bases with no gene match: 14. This CDR3 comprises 18 residues. Germline V gene data show CDR1 as SGHDN and CDR2 as FVKESK. The CDR3 reads CASSQLTGGVRASTEAFF. CDR3 coding DNA: TGTGCCAGCAGCCAATTGACAGGGGGCGTTCGAGCGAGTACTGAAGCTTTCTTT.

This chain connects TRBV5-1 to TRBJ2-5; D is perhaps TRBD2 (6 bases). This CDR3 is 16 amino acids long. Germline CDR1 reads SGHRS; CDR2 reads YFSETQ. V was shortened by 0 bases and J by 4 bases, with 16 bases between the two germline ends. CDR3 DNA sequence: TGCGCCAGCAGCTTGGACCCAACGACTAGGCGAGAGACCCAGTACTTC. It specifies CASSLDPTTRRETQYF.

V is TRBV24-1 and J is TRBJ2-7; 10 nucleotides match TRBD1. This CDR3 is 17 amino acids long. Germline V CDR1 and CDR2: KGHDR, SFDVKD. Trimming removed 11 bases from V and 2 bases from J; junction bases left unmatched: 17. This chain's CDR3 is CANQPDRGLLSTYEQYV. The CDR3 DNA reads as TGTGCCAACCAGCCCGACAGGGGGCTCCTCTCGACCTACGAGCAGTACGTC.

This chain connects TRBV10-3 to TRBJ2-1; 8 bases align to TRBD1. V shed 2 bases and J 5 bases; nucleotides not matched to a gene: 8. The CDR3 length is 16 residues. Germline V gene sequence: CDR1 ENHRY, CDR2 SYGVKD. The CDR3 sequence is CAISEPGQGLNNEQFF. The CDR3 DNA reads as TGTGCCATCAGTGAGCCAGGACAGGGTCTAAACAATGAGCAGTTCTTC.

V usage is TRBV7-9 and J usage is TRBJ2-2; D perhaps matches TRBD1 (6 bases). V was clipped by 5 bases and J by 3 bases, with 13 bases between them. The germline gives CDR1 SEHNR, CDR2 FQNEAQ (reference sequence). This CDR3 comprises 15 residues. As DNA, the CDR3 is TGTGCCAGCAGCCCCTGGGACATGGACACCGGGGAGCTGTTTTTT. This gives the protein CASSPWDMDTGELFF.

The chain joins TRBV19 to TRBJ1-1; 7 bases align to TRBD1. Germline V gives CDR1 LNHDA, CDR2 SQIVND (reference sequence). Germline trimming cut 6 bases from V and 1 base from J; bases unmatched to any gene: 8. This CDR3 has 15 residues. The CDR3 DNA reads TGTGCCAGTAGCCTAACAGGGGCCGGGAACACTGAAGCTTTCTTT. Translated, it gives CASSLTGAGNTEAFF.

The CDR3 DNA follows: TGTGCCAGCAGCCAACAAAGGGGGGGAAACACCATATATTTT. This sequence encodes CASSQQRGGNTIYF. This chain uses TRBV3-1 (or the pseudogene TRBV3-2) with TRBJ1-3; possible D gene TRBD1, 6 bases. V lost 2 bases to trimming and J lost 4 bases, with 9 bases between them. This CDR3 is built from 14 residues. CDR1 is LGHDT and CDR2 is YNNKEL in the germline V gene (reference sequence).

This chain joins TRBV5-5 and TRBJ2-1; 10 bases map to TRBD2. Germline assignment: CDR1 SGHKS and CDR2 YYEKEE (reference sequence). J lost 2 bases, V lost 4 bases, and 6 bases had no gene match. The CDR3 contains 16 residues. CDR3: CASSQLAGVPYNEQFF. The CDR3 coding sequence is TGTGCCAGCAGCCAGCTAGCGGGAGTACCCTACAATGAGCAGTTCTTC.

The V and J genes are TRBV7-2 and TRBJ2-4, with D possibly matching TRBD1 (6 bases). Deletions cut 5 bases from V and 0 bases from J, with 14 bases between. The CDR3 is made up of 16 amino acids. CDR1 and CDR2 (germline): SGHTA, FQGNSA. The chain's CDR3 is CASSVRGGLAKNIQYF. As DNA, the CDR3 is TGTGCCAGCAGCGTCCGAGGGGGTCTAGCCAAAAACATTCAGTACTTC.

The chain recombines TRBV27 with TRBJ1-5, with D possibly TRBD1 on 5 matching bases. The germline CDR1 and CDR2 sequences are MNHEY and SMNVEV (reference sequence). This CDR3 comprises 14 residues. The V end lost 5 bases, the J end lost 2 bases, and 10 bases lay between the germline ends. The CDR3 DNA follows: TGTGCCAGCAGTGAAACAGGAGGCAATCAGCCCCAGCATTTT. Protein: CASSETGGNQPQHF.

This chain joins TRBV28 and TRBJ2-1, with TRBD2 as a possible D gene (5 bases). Germline V lookup: CDR1 MDHEN, CDR2 SYDVKM. V dropped 6 bases and J dropped 2 bases, with 11 bases sitting between them. This CDR3 is 14 amino acids long. The CDR3 DNA sequence: TGTGCCAGCAGGCCCAGCGGTGCCTACAATGAGCAGTTCTTC. Amino acid sequence: CASRPSGAYNEQFF.

The table lists this clone with a count of one. This sequence joins TRBV20-1 and TRBJ1-6, with D uncertain. CDR3 length: 11 amino acids. The V gene's germline CDR1 is DFQATT and CDR2 SNEGSKA (reference sequence). Trimming stripped 5 bases from V and 8 bases from J, with 7 bases between. CDR3 sequence reads: CSASTDSPLHF. DNA of the CDR3: TGCAGTGCTTCAACGGATTCACCCCTCCACTTT.

The gene calls are TRBV28 and TRBJ1-5, with a tentative D call TRBD1 (6 bases). V gave up 3 bases and J gave up 5 bases, with 11 bases separating them. CDR1 MDHEN and CDR2 SYDVKM come from the germline V gene. CDR3 length equals 14 residues. The DNA of the CDR3 is TGTGCCAGCAGTTTTGGCAGGGGTGATCAGCCCCAGCATTTT. This translates into CASSFGRGDQPQHF.

This clone was found a few times. The chain couples TRBV28 to TRBJ1-1, with 7 bases aligning to TRBD1. V lost 7 bases, J lost 0 bases, and 11 bases stayed unmatched. The CDR3 covers 16 residues. CDR1 and CDR2 from the germline V gene are MDHEN and SYDVKM. CDR3 region: CASTLTGKFMNTEAFF. CDR3 nucleotide sequence: TGTGCCAGCACCTTGACAGGGAAGTTTATGAACACTGAAGCTTTCTTT.

The chain has TRBV7-6 and TRBJ2-1, with D hard to call. V lost 0 bases and J lost 0, with 6 bases in between. This CDR3 is 15 amino acids long. Germline V CDR1 and CDR2: SGHVS, FNYEAQ. This CDR3 is CASSLAPSSYNEQFF. Written as DNA, the CDR3 is TGTGCCAGCAGCTTAGCCCCCAGCTCCTACAATGAGCAGTTCTTC.

The chain is built from TRBV6-5 and TRBJ1-5, with a possible D match to TRBD1 (5 bases). V lost 7 bases to trimming and J lost 4 bases, with 17 bases between them. Germline CDR1 is MNHEY and CDR2 is SVGAGI. CDR3 length: 15 amino acids. Here the CDR3 DNA reads TGTGCCAGCATCCTAAGCGGGGGAGGGAATCAGCCCCAGCATTTT. This sequence encodes CASILSGGGNQPQHF.

V usage is TRBV4-3 and J usage is TRBJ1-2; tentatively, D is TRBD1 (5 bases). Germline lookup yields CDR1 LGHNA and CDR2 YSLEER. V dropped 4 bases and J dropped 8 bases, with 14 bases sitting between them. This CDR3 is built from 13 residues. CDR3 coding DNA: TGCGCCAGCAGCCCCGGGACTCTCGGGGGCTACACCTTC. This gives the protein CASSPGTLGGYTF.

The CDR3 nucleotides read TGTGCCAGCAGCCCTAGCGGGAGGGCCACAGATACGCAGTATTTT. Residues: CASSPSGRATDTQYF. The chain carries TRBV9 and TRBJ2-3, with 12 bases lining up with TRBD2. Germline CDR1 SGDLS, CDR2 YYNGEE. The CDR3 spans 15 residues. V gave up 4 bases and J gave up 2 bases; unmatched junction bases: 2. The full variable domain, completed using reference TRBV9 and TRBJ2-3, is DSGVTQTPKHLITATGQRVTLRCSPRSGDLSVYWYQQSLDQGLQFLIQYYNGEERAKGNILERFSAQQFPDLHSELNLSSLELGDSALYFCASSPSGRATDTQYFGPGTRLTVL.

This clone was picked up one time. The chain is built from TRBV18 and TRBJ2-3, with D maybe TRBD1 (6 bases). The germline CDR1 and CDR2 sequences are KGHSH and LQKENI. CDR3 size: 18 residues. With 3 bases removed from V and 1 base from J, the gap between germline ends came to 20 bases. CDR3 sequence: CASSPLPTGSSGTDTQYF. CDR3 in DNA: TGTGCCAGCTCACCGTTACCAACAGGGTCGTCAGGCACAGATACGCAGTATTTT.

The V and J genes are TRBV12-3 or TRBV12-4 and TRBJ1-2, with 8 bases that match TRBD1. CDR3 length equals 13 residues. Germline trimming cut 3 bases from V and 3 bases from J; bases unmatched to any gene: 0. CDR3 coding DNA: TGTGCCAGCAGTTTGACAGGGGACTATGGCTACACCTTC. Protein: CASSLTGDYGYTF.

Only a few counts were recorded for this clone. Distinct nucleotide sequences in the sample also encode this CDR3. The J gene is TRBJ2-3, the V gene TRBV28; D gene ambiguous. From germline, CDR1 is MDHEN and CDR2 SYDVKM. The CDR3 spans 14 residues. Between the trimmed V and J ends, which lost 3 bases and 1 base, there was a span of 8 bases. The CDR3 region has the DNA TGTGCCAGCAGTTTTGTAGCCGGCACAGATACGCAGTATTTT. Residues: CASSFVAGTDTQYF. Supplemented by reference TRBV28 and TRBJ2-3, the full variable domain reads DVKVTQSSRYLVKRTGEKVFLECVQDMDHENMFWYRQDPGLGLRLIYFSYDVKMKEKGDIPEGYSVSREKKERFSLILESASTNQTSMYLCASSFVAGTDTQYFGPGTRLTVL.

The rearrangement links TRBV28 to TRBJ1-2; TRBD1 agrees at 9 bases. J gave up 3 bases and V 5 bases, and 7 bases lay outside the gene matches. The CDR3 extends over 15 amino acids. Germline V gives CDR1 MDHEN, CDR2 SYDVKM. The chain's CDR3 is CASSRPGQGDYGYTF. In nucleotides, the CDR3 is TGTGCCAGCAGTAGACCGGGACAGGGTGACTATGGCTACACCTTC.